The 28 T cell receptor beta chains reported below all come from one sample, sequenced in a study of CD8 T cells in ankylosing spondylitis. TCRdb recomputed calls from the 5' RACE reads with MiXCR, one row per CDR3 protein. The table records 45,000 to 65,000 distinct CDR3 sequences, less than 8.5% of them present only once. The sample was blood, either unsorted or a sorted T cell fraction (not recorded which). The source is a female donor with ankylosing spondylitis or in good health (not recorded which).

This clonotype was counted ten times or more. In nucleotides, the CDR3 is TGTGCCAGCAGCAAAACAGGGGGCGGAGGTGAAGCTTTCTTT. It translates to CASSKTGGGGEAFF. This chain connects TRBV9 to TRBJ1-1; TRBD1 aligns across 9 bases. V dropped 4 bases and J dropped 7; count of bases not matched to a gene: 8. Per germline, CDR1 SGDLS and CDR2 YYNGEE. CDR3 length: 14 residues.

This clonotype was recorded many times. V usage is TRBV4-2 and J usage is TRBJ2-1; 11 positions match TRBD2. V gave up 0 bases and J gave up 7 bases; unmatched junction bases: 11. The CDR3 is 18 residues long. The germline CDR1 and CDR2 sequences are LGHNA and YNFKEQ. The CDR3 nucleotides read TGTGCCAGCAGCCAAGAAATCGTAGCGGGGGGGCCCGGGAATGAGCAGTTCTTC. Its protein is CASSQEIVAGGPGNEQFF.

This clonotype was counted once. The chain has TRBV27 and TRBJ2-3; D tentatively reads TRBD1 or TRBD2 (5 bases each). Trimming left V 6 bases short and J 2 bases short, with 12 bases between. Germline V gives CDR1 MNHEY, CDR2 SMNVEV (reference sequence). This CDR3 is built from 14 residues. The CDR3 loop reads CASSIGAYTDTQYF. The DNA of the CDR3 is TGTGCCAGCAGCATCGGGGCCTACACAGATACGCAGTATTTT.

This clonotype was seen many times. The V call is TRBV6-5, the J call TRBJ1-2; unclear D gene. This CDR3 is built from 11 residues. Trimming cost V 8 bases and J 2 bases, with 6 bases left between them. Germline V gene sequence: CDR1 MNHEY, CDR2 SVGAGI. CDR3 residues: CASGMNYGYTF. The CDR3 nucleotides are TGTGCCAGCGGGATGAACTATGGCTACACCTTC.

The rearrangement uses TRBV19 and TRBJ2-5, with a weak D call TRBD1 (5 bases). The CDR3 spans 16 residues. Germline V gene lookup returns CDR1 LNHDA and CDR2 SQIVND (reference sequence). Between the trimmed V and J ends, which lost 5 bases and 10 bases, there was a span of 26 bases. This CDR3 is CASSASWGTLVSDQYF. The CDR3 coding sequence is TGTGCCAGTAGTGCCTCGTGGGGCACTTTGGTTTCGGACCAGTACTTC.

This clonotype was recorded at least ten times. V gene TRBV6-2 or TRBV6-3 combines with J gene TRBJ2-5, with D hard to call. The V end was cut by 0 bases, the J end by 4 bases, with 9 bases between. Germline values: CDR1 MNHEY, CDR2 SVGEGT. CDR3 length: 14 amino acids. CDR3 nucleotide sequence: TGTGCCAGCAGTTACTCGTGGTATGCAGAGACCCAGTACTTC. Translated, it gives CASSYSWYAETQYF.

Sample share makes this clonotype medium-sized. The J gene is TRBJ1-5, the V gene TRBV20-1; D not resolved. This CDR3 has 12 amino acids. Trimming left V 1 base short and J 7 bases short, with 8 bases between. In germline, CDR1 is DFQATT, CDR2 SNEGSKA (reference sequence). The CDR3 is CSARGGGQPQHF. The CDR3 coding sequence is TGCAGTGCTAGAGGGGGAGGGCAGCCCCAGCATTTT.

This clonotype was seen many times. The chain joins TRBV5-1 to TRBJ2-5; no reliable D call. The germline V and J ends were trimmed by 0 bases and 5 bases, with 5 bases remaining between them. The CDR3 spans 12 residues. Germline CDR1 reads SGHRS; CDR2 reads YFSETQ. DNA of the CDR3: TGCGCCAGCAGCTTGGGTTGGGAGACCCAGTACTTC. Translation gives CASSLGWETQYF. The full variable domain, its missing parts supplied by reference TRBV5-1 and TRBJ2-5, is KAGVTQTPRYLIKTRGQQVTLSCSPISGHRSVSWYQQTPGQGLQFLFEYFSETQRNKGNFPGRFSGRQFSNSRSEMNVSTLELGDSALYLCASSLGWETQYFGPGTRLLVL.

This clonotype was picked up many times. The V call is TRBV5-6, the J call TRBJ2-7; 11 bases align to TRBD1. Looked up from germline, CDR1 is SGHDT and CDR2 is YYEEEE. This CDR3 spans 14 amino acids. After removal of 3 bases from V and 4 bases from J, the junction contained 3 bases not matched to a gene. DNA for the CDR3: TGTGCCAGCAGCTACGGACAGGGGGCGTACGAGCAGTACTTC. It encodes CASSYGQGAYEQYF. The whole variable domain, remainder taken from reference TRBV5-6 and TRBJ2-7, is DAGVTQSPTHLIKTRGQQVTLRCSPKSGHDTVSWYQQALGQGPQFIFQYYEEEERQRGNFPDRFSGHQFPNYSSELNVNALLLGDSALYLCASSYGQGAYEQYFGPGTRLTVT.

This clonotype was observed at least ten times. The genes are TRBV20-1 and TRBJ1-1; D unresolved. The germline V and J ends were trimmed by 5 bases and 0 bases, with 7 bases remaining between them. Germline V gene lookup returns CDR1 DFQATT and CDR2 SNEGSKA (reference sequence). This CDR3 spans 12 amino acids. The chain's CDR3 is CSALRLNTEAFF. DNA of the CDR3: TGCAGTGCTTTAAGACTGAACACTGAAGCTTTCTTT.

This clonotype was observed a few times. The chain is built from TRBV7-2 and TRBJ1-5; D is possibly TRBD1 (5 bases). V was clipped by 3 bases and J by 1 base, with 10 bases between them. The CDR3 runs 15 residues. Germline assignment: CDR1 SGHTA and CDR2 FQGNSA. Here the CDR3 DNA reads TGTGCCAGCAGCTTGTCGACAGTGAGCAATCAGCCCCAGCATTTT. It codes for CASSLSTVSNQPQHF.

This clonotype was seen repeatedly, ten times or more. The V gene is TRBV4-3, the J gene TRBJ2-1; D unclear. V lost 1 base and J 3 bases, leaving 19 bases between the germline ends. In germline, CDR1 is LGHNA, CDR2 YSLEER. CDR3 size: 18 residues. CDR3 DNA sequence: TGCGCCAGCAGCCAAGGGGCCCTACGACCTATGGGCTACAATGAGCAGTTCTTC. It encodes CASSQGALRPMGYNEQFF.

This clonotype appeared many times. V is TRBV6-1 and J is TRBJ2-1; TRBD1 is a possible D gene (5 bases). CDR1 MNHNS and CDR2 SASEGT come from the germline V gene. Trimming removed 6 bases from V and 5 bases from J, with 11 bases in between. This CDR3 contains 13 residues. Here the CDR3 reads CASSGRVDNEQFF. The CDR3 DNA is TGTGCCAGCAGCGGCAGGGTCGACAATGAGCAGTTCTTC.

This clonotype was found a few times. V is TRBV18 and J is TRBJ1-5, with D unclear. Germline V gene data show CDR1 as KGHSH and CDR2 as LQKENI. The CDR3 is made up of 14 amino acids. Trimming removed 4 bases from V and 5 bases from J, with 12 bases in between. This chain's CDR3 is CASSRVGGHQPQHF. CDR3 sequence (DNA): TGTGCCAGCTCACGTGTGGGAGGTCATCAGCCCCAGCATTTT.

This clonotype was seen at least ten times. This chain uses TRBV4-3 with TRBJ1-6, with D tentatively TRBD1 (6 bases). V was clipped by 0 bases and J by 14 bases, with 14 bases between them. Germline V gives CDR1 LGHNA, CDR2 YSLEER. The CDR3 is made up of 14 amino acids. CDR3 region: CASSQDAGGAALHF. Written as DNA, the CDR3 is TGCGCCAGCAGCCAAGATGCGGGGGGCGCAGCCCTCCACTTT.

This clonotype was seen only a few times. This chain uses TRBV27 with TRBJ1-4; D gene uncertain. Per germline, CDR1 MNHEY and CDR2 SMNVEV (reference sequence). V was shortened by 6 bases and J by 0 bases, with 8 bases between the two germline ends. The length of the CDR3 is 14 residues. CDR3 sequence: CASSGTATNEKLFF. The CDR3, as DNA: TGTGCCAGCAGCGGCACAGCAACTAATGAAAAACTGTTTTTT.

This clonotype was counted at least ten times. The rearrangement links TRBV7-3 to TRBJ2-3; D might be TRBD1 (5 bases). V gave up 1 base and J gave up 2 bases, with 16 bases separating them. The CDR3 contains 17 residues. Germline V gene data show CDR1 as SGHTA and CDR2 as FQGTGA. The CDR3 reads CASSLIGSPGPTDTQYF. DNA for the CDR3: TGTGCCAGCAGCTTAATAGGTTCTCCAGGGCCCACAGATACGCAGTATTTT.

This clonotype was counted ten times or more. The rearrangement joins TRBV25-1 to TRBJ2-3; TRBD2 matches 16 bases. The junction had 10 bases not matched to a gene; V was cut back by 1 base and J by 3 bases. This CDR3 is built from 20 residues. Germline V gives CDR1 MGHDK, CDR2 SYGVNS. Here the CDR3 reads CASSESGPGTSGGATDTQYF. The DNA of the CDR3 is TGTGCCAGCAGTGAATCGGGACCCGGGACTAGCGGGGGGGCGACAGATACGCAGTATTTT. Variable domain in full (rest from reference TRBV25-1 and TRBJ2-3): EADIYQTPRYLVIGTGKKITLECSQTMGHDKMYWYQQDPGMELHLIHYSYGVNSTEKGDLSSESTVSRIRTEHFPLTLESARPSHTSQYLCASSESGPGTSGGATDTQYFGPGTRLTVL.

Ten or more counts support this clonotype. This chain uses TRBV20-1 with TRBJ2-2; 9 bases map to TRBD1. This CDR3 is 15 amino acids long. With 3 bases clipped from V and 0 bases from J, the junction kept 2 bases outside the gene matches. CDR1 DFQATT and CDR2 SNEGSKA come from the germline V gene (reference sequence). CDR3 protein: CSARGDRANTGELFF. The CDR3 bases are TGCAGTGCTAGGGGGGACAGGGCGAACACCGGGGAGCTGTTTTTT.

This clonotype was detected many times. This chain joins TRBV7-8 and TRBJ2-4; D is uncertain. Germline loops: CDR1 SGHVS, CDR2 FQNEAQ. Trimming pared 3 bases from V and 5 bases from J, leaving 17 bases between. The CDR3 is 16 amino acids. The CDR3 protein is CASSFNSGKIQNIQYF. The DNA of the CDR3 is TGTGCCAGCAGCTTCAATAGTGGGAAGATCCAAAACATTCAGTACTTC.

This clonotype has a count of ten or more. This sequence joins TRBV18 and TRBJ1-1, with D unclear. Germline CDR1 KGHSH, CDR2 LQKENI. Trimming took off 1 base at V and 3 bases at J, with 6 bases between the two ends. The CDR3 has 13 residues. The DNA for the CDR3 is TGTGCCAGCTCACCACAAGGAGACACTGAAGCTTTCTTT. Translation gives CASSPQGDTEAFF.

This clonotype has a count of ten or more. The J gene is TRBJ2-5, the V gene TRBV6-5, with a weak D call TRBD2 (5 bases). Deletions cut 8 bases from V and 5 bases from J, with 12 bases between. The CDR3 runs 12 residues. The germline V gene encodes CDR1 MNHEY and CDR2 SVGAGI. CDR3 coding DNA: TGTGCCAGCCGATCAGGAGGCGAGACCCAGTACTTC. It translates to CASRSGGETQYF.

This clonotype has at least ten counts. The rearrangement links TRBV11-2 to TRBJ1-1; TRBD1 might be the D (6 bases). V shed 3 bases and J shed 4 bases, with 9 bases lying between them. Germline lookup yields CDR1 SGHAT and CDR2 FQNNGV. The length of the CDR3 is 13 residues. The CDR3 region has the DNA TGTGCCAGCAGCTTCAGGGGCCTCACTGAAGCTTTCTTT. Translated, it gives CASSFRGLTEAFF.

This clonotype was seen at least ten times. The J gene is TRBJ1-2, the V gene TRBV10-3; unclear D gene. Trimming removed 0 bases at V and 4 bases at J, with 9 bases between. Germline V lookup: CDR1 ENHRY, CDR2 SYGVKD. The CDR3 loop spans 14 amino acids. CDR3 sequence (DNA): TGTGCCATCAGTGAGTCTCTGGGTCGCTATGGCTACACCTTC. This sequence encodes CAISESLGRYGYTF.

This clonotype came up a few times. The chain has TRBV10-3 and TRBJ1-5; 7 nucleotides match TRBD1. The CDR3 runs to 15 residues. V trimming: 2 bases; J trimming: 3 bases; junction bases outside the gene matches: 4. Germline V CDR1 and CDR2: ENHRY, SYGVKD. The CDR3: CAISEIDRDNQPQHF. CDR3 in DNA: TGTGCCATCAGTGAGATCGACAGGGACAATCAGCCCCAGCATTTT.

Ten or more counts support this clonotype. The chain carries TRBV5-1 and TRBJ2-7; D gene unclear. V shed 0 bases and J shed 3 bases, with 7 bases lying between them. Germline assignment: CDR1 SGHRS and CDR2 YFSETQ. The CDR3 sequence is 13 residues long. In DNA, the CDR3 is TGCGCCAGCAGCTTGGGGATTGACTACGAGCAGTACGTC. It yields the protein CASSLGIDYEQYV.

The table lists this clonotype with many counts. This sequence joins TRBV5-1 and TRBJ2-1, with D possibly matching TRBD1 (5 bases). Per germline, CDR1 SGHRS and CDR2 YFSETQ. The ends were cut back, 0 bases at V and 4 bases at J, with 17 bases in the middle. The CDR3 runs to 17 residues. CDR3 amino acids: CASSLVRGGKLYNEQFF. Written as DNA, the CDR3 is TGCGCCAGCAGCTTGGTAAGGGGTGGTAAATTGTACAATGAGCAGTTCTTC.

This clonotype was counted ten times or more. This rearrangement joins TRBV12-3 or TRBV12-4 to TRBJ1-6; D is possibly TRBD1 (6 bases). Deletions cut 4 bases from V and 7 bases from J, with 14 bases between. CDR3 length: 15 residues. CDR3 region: CASSSQGGDNSPLHF. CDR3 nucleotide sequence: TGTGCCAGCAGTTCACAGGGTGGAGACAATTCACCCCTCCACTTT.